This TCR beta chain was retrieved from a study of blood T cell repertoires in COVID-19. Overall study context: Samples came from the United States, Italy and Spain, spanning acute and convalescent COVID-19.

This CDR3 region has 15 residues. V was clipped by 6 bases and J by 5 bases, with 17 bases between them. Looked up from germline, CDR1 is MNHEY and CDR2 is SVGAGI. In the original workflow: Amplifying reference gene primers gave estimates of nucleated cell counts. TCRdb keeps only in-frame clones here, not all; method: immunoSEQ multiplex PCR. V and J calls plus clone size are reproduced from that table; the DNA served to infer D and trimming. The sample holds over 120,000 clones; approximately 90% are singletons and the top ten take roughly 2.9%. This sequence was found in a man aged 55-75 years with active or convalescent COVID-19. Sample: peripheral blood. This chain uses TRBV6-5 with TRBJ1-5, with a tentative D call TRBD1 (5 bases). CDR3 amino acids: CASRTGRGKDQPQHF. The CDR3 DNA is TGTGCCAGCAGAACTGGGAGGGGAAAGGATCAGCCCCAGCATTTT.